A single sample is the source of the 23 T cell receptor beta chains below, sequenced in a study of blood T cell repertoires in COVID-19. Assay used: immunoSEQ multiplex PCR; TCRdb lists only in-frame clones, some missing. The repertoire holds fewer than 30,000 clones, approximately 85% seen once, with 28% in the top ten. The source material was peripheral blood. These receptors were collected from a woman older than 75 with COVID-19, enrolled during active disease.

The chain carries TRBV7-6 and TRBJ2-1, with TRBD2 as a possible D gene (5 bases). V shed 1 base and J shed 7 bases, with 14 bases lying between them. The CDR3 contains 15 residues. Germline assignment: CDR1 SGHVS and CDR2 FNYEAQ. In nucleotides, the CDR3 is TGTGCCAGCAGCTTAGTAGCGCATCTAACGAATGAGCAGTTCTTC. Translation: CASSLVAHLTNEQFF.

The V gene is TRBV5-1, the J gene TRBJ2-5, with TRBD2 matching over 8 bases. V shed 3 bases and J 1 base; nucleotides not matched to a gene: 2. Germline V lookup: CDR1 SGHRS, CDR2 YFSETQ. The CDR3 is 14 residues long. Here the CDR3 reads CASSSAGGQETQYF. The CDR3, as DNA: TGCGCCAGCAGCTCGGCGGGGGGCCAAGAGACCCAGTACTTC.

This chain joins TRBV14 and TRBJ2-2; tentatively, D is TRBD1 (6 bases). CDR3 length equals 16 residues. V dropped 5 bases and J dropped 3 bases, with 16 bases sitting between them. Germline V gives CDR1 SGHDN, CDR2 FVKESK. CDR3 nucleotides: TGTGCCAGCAGCGATGACAGGCGGTTGGACACCGGGGAGCTGTTTTTT. Amino acid sequence: CASSDDRRLDTGELFF. The full variable domain, its missing parts supplied by reference TRBV14 and TRBJ2-2, is EAGVTQFPSHSVIEKGQTVTLRCDPISGHDNLYWYRRVMGKEIKFLLHFVKESKQDESGMPNNRFLAERTGGTYSTLKVQPAELEDSGVYFCASSDDRRLDTGELFFGEGSRLTVL.

The chain is built from TRBV5-4 and TRBJ2-7; unclear D gene. V dropped 5 bases and J dropped 3 bases, with 15 bases sitting between them. The germline V gene has CDR1 SGHNT and CDR2 YYREEE (reference sequence). This CDR3 is built from 14 residues. CDR3 protein: CASRPTEADYEQYF. As DNA, the CDR3 is TGTGCCAGCAGACCCACCGAGGCGGACTACGAGCAGTACTTC.

V gene TRBV27 combines with J gene TRBJ2-2; perhaps TRBD2 as D (6 bases). V was shortened by 8 bases and J by 4 bases, with 14 bases between the two germline ends. Germline CDR1 MNHEY, CDR2 SMNVEV (reference sequence). CDR3 length: 14 amino acids. The CDR3 coding sequence is TGTGCCAGCTCTCCAACTAGCTTCACCGGGGAGCTGTTTTTT. Translating it yields CASSPTSFTGELFF.

This clone has just one count. V gene TRBV5-1 combines with J gene TRBJ2-3, with 8 nucleotides matching TRBD2. This CDR3 has 13 amino acids. After removal of 5 bases from V and 6 bases from J, the junction contained 5 bases not matched to a gene. Germline values: CDR1 SGHRS, CDR2 YFSETQ. The CDR3 protein is CASSLAGQDTQYF. The CDR3, as DNA: TGCGCCAGCAGTTTAGCGGGGCAGGATACGCAGTATTTT.

This clone occurred once. The chain combines TRBV7-2 with TRBJ1-2, with TRBD1 matching over 7 bases. Germline lookup yields CDR1 SGHTA and CDR2 FQGNSA. This CDR3 region has 14 residues. The V gene end was trimmed by 1 base and the J gene end by 4 bases; junction bases not matched to a gene: 3. This CDR3 reads CASSLDRGPYGYTF. CDR3 in DNA: TGTGCCAGCAGCTTAGACAGGGGTCCCTATGGCTACACCTTC.

The V call is TRBV14, the J call TRBJ1-6; 8 positions match TRBD1. This CDR3 has 14 residues. Losses at the gene ends were 4 bases for V and 9 bases for J; bases not matched to a gene: 5. CDR1 is SGHDN, CDR2 FVKESK, per germline. The CDR3 sequence is CASSLTGGTSPLHF. The CDR3 DNA reads as TGTGCCAGCAGCCTAACAGGGGGTACTTCACCCCTCCACTTT.

The CDR3 DNA sequence: TGTGCCAGCAGCTCGGGACTAGCGGGGGGGCATTTGAATGAGCAGTTCTTC. It translates to CASSSGLAGGHLNEQFF. The V call is TRBV11-2, the J call TRBJ2-1; TRBD2 aligns across 16 bases. The CDR3 length is 17 residues. V was pared by 4 bases and J by 7 bases, with 7 bases of the junction left unmatched. Germline assignment: CDR1 SGHAT and CDR2 FQNNGV.

The rearrangement uses TRBV5-1 and TRBJ1-4; TRBD1 aligns across 7 bases. CDR1 is SGHRS and CDR2 is YFSETQ in the germline V gene. The CDR3 is 15 amino acids. The J segment lost 7 bases and the V segment lost 5 bases, leaving 11 bases of the junction unmatched. The DNA for the CDR3 is TGCGCCAGCAGTTCGGGACAGTCCGGAGCTGAAAAACTGTTTTTT. Amino acid sequence: CASSSGQSGAEKLFF.

This chain links TRBV5-5 with TRBJ2-2; 7 bases match TRBD2. The CDR3 is made up of 16 amino acids. Germline V CDR1 and CDR2: SGHKS, YYEKEE (reference sequence). The ends lost 4 bases at V and 5 bases at J; junction bases unmatched: 11. The CDR3 nucleotides read TGTGCCAGCAGCGCGAGCGGGACCCCTAGGACCGGGGAGCTGTTTTTT. Residues: CASSASGTPRTGELFF. The full variable domain, in which reference TRBV5-5 and TRBJ2-2 provide the parts outside the CDR3, is DAGVTQSPTHLIKTRGQQVTLRCSPISGHKSVSWYQQVLGQGPQFIFQYYEKEERGRGNFPDRFSARQFPNYSSELNVNALLLGDSALYLCASSASGTPRTGELFFGEGSRLTVL.

This clone is a singleton in its sample. The V gene is TRBV15, the J gene TRBJ2-1, with 8 nucleotides matching TRBD2. Germline V lookup: CDR1 LNHNV, CDR2 YYDKDF (reference sequence). The trim removed 1 base at V and 5 bases at J, leaving 7 bases unmatched. CDR3 length equals 16 residues. CDR3 residues: CATSRASGTRNNEQFF. CDR3 DNA sequence: TGTGCCACCAGCAGAGCTTCTGGGACTAGGAACAATGAGCAGTTCTTC.

The chain employs TRBV7-2 and TRBJ1-2, with D tentatively TRBD1 (6 bases). The CDR3 consists of 15 residues. The germline gives CDR1 SGHTA, CDR2 FQGNSA. V was clipped by 0 bases and J by 4 bases, with 12 bases between them. The CDR3 DNA reads TGTGCCAGCAGCTTAGCGCTGGGGGCGTCCTATGGCTACACCTTC. This encodes CASSLALGASYGYTF.

This rearrangement joins TRBV4-2 to TRBJ2-1; 7 bases match TRBD2. This CDR3 has 18 residues. The V segment lost 1 base and the J segment 0 bases; nucleotides outside the gene matches: 9. CDR1 LGHNA and CDR2 YNFKEQ come from the germline V gene. The CDR3 reads CASSQAGASGGSYNEQFF. The DNA for the CDR3 is TGTGCCAGCAGCCAAGCCGGGGCTAGCGGTGGCTCCTACAATGAGCAGTTCTTC.

The chain is built from TRBV4-1 and TRBJ1-2; D call uncertain. Germline V gives CDR1 MGHRA, CDR2 YSYEKL. CDR3 length equals 11 residues. Trimming pared 2 bases from V and 8 bases from J, leaving 6 bases between. CDR3 region: CASSQREGYTF. CDR3 DNA sequence: TGCGCCAGCAGCCAACGGGAGGGCTACACCTTC.

The chain uses TRBV18 and TRBJ2-5; TRBD2 aligns across 9 bases. The V and J ends lost 5 bases and 5 bases, in that order; junction bases with no gene match: 3. The CDR3 sequence is 13 residues long. Germline V CDR1 and CDR2: KGHSH, LQKENI. The CDR3 spells CASSSGLAETQYF. The CDR3 bases are TGTGCCAGCTCATCCGGACTAGCGGAGACCCAGTACTTC.

The chain links TRBV13 to TRBJ2-1, with TRBD2 matching 10 bases. Germline assignment: CDR1 PRHDT and CDR2 FYEKMQ (reference sequence). V gave up 2 bases and J gave up 8 bases; unmatched junction bases: 15. CDR3 length: 18 residues. The CDR3, as DNA: TGTGCCAGCAGCTTATCGAGCGGGGGGGCCGGTACCATCTATGAGCAGTTCTTC. This gives the protein CASSLSSGGAGTIYEQFF.

V is TRBV5-7 and J is TRBJ1-6; D may be TRBD1 (5 bases). TRBV5-7 is marked as an open reading frame, function uncertain. V gave up 1 base and J gave up 2 bases, with 13 bases separating them. The length of the CDR3 is 17 residues. The CDR3 DNA sequence: TGTGCCAGCAGCTTGTGCCCTGTACAGGCCTATAATTCACCCCTCCACTTT. This translates into CASSLCPVQAYNSPLHF.

This chain connects TRBV18 to TRBJ2-4, with D uncertain. V was pared by 2 bases and J by 1 base, with 9 bases between. CDR1 is KGHSH, CDR2 LQKENI, per germline. This CDR3 region has 15 residues. For the CDR3, the DNA is TGTGCCAGCTCACCAGACTTTGGGGCCAAAAACATTCAGTACTTC. This translates into CASSPDFGAKNIQYF.

V and J are TRBV19 and TRBJ1-5; possibly TRBD1 for D (6 bases). Germline CDR1 reads LNHDA; CDR2 reads SQIVND (reference sequence). The CDR3 sequence is 14 residues long. V lost 5 bases, J lost 3 bases, and 11 bases lay in between. CDR3 residues: CASSQGRHNQPQHF. CDR3 nucleotides: TGTGCCAGTAGTCAGGGGCGGCACAATCAGCCCCAGCATTTT.

The rearrangement links TRBV11-2 to TRBJ2-5, with TRBD1 matching 9 bases. V shed 8 bases and J 5 bases; nucleotides not matched to a gene: 6. This CDR3 contains 13 residues. The germline V gene encodes CDR1 SGHAT and CDR2 FQNNGV. CDR3 residues: CASSSGTGETQYF. CDR3 nucleotides: TGTGCCAGCTCCTCAGGGACAGGGGAGACCCAGTACTTC.

The chain couples TRBV2 to TRBJ2-6; TRBD2 aligns across 7 bases. Trimming cost V 5 bases and J 2 bases; bases outside gene matches: 3. Germline CDR1 reads SNHLY; CDR2 reads FYNNEI. This CDR3 comprises 15 residues. In DNA form, the CDR3 reads TGTGCCAGCAGTTGGGGGGGAACTGGGGCCAACGTCCTGACTTTC. The encoded protein is CASSWGGTGANVLTF.

This rearrangement joins TRBV29-1 to TRBJ2-1, with 7 bases identical to TRBD1. Unmatched junction bases numbered 6, after V lost 3 bases and J lost 7 bases. The CDR3 loop spans 13 amino acids. Germline V CDR1 and CDR2: SQVTM, ANQGSEA. CDR3 bases: TGCAGCGTTGACGGGCAGGGGGTGAATGAGCAGTTCTTC. Amino acid sequence: CSVDGQGVNEQFF.